Listed below are T cell receptor beta chains from one sample, sequenced in a study of blood T cell repertoires in COVID-19. Generated by immunoSEQ multiplex PCR, the TCRdb table keeps only in-frame clones and is missing some. The sample comprises 100,000 to 150,000 clones, 70% to 90% of which are singletons, and approximately 3.3% rests with the top ten. The sequencing input was peripheral blood. The receptors were sampled from a woman aged 60-75 years with acute or convalescent COVID-19. The CDR3 runs from the conserved cysteine through the conserved F or W. A D gene is named only where the DNA matches it firmly. Not all rows give a size; the values are once, few, many and, for expanded clones, a class.

TRBJ1-2,NA,TRBV28,NA,CASSSPLRWGNYGYTF,TGTGCCAGCAGTTCTCCCCTTCGATGGGGCAACTATGGCTACACCTTC
TRBJ2-3,NA,TRBV27,NA,CASRRQSTDTQYF,TGTGCCAGCAGACGACAGAGCACAGATACGCAGTATTTT
TRBJ2-6,NA,TRBV24-1,NA,CATSDAGAGANVLTF,TGTGCCACCAGTGATGCAGGGGCTGGGGCCAACGTCCTGACTTTC
TRBJ1-4,NA,TRBV3-1/TRBV3-2,NA,CASSQINREKLFF,TGTGCCAGCAGCCAAATAAACAGGGAAAAACTGTTTTTT
TRBJ2-5,NA,TRBV30,NA,CAWSDIGVEETQYF,TGTGCCTGGAGTGACATCGGGGTCGAGGAGACCCAGTACTTC
TRBJ1-2,once,TRBV2,NA,CASRSAPPEGYTF,TGTGCCAGCAGGTCTGCTCCTCCTGAGGGCTACACCTTC
TRBJ2-3,NA,TRBV3-1/TRBV3-2,TRBD2,CASRSYKAGVGADTQYF,TGTGCCAGCAGATCTTACAAAGCGGGAGTTGGAGCAGATACGCAGTATTTT
TRBJ2-1,few,TRBV2,TRBD2,CASTRRTSGGDEQFF,TGTGCCAGCACCAGAAGGACTAGCGGGGGAGATGAGCAGTTCTTC
TRBJ1-1,NA,TRBV5-5,NA,CASSLGQTMNTEAFF,TGTGCCAGCAGCTTGGGGCAGACAATGAACACTGAAGCTTTCTTT
TRBJ2-5,NA,TRBV9,TRBD2,CASTPGTIGQETQYF,TGTGCCAGCACCCCAGGGACTATAGGCCAAGAGACCCAGTACTTC
TRBJ1-1,NA,TRBV11-3,NA,CASSLEADTEAFF,TGTGCCAGCAGCCTAGAAGCGGACACTGAAGCTTTCTTT
TRBJ1-1,NA,TRBV3-1/TRBV3-2,NA,CASSQGQQNTEAFF,TGTGCCAGCAGCCAAGGACAGCAGAACACTGAAGCTTTCTTT
TRBJ2-2,NA,TRBV3-1/TRBV3-2,TRBD2,CASSQDWTSGATEYGELFF,TGTGCCAGCAGCCAAGATTGGACTAGCGGGGCGACTGAGTACGGGGAGCTGTTTTTT
TRBJ1-4,NA,TRBV3-1/TRBV3-2,NA,CASSQRGKLFF,TGTGCCAGCAGCCAACGAGGAAAACTGTTTTTT
TRBJ1-1,once,TRBV5-1,NA,CASSDLLLTGLNTEAFF,TGCGCCAGCTCGGATCTCTTACTTACAGGGTTGAACACTGAAGCTTTCTTT
TRBJ2-2,NA,TRBV19,NA,CASSIQGNTGELFF,TGTGCCAGTAGTATCCAGGGGAACACCGGGGAGCTGTTTTTT
TRBJ1-4,few,TRBV19,NA,CASSLRRGEKLFF,TGTGCCAGTAGTCTCCGGAGAGGTGAAAAACTGTTTTTT
TRBJ1-1,NA,TRBV28,NA,CASSSSYRVYTEAFF,NA
TRBJ2-4,NA,TRBV11-2,TRBD2,CASSLTSEDIQYF,TGTGCCAGCAGCTTAACTAGCGAAGACATTCAGTACTTC
TRBJ1-5,NA,TRBV10-3,NA,CATRDTGGNQPQHF,TGTGCCACCCGAGATACTGGAGGCAATCAGCCCCAGCATTTT
TRBJ2-7,NA,TRBV5-1,TRBD2,CASSLGLADYEQYF,TGCGCCAGCAGCTTGGGTCTAGCGGACTACGAGCAGTACTTC
TRBJ1-2,NA,TRBV19,TRBD1,CASSSTLGQGKIDGYTF,TGTGCCAGTAGTTCTACCCTGGGACAGGGAAAGATCGATGGCTACACCTTC
TRBJ1-6,once,TRBV7-2,NA,CASSPETGIVSPLHF,TGTGCCAGCAGCCCGGAGACAGGAATAGTTTCACCCCTCCACTTT
TRBJ1-1,NA,TRBV5-1,NA,CASSLDRGPRNTEAFF,TGCGCCAGCAGCTTGGATCGGGGTCCGAGGAACACTGAAGCTTTCTTT
TRBJ2-3,NA,TRBV10-3,TRBD1,CAISAVGQVADTQYF,TGTGCCATCAGTGCGGTGGGACAGGTGGCAGATACGCAGTATTTT
TRBJ1-6,NA,TRBV7-9,NA,CASTIVGLSGFNTPLHF,TGTGCCAGCACCATCGTGGGCCTCTCTGGCTTTAATACACCCCTCCACTTT
TRBJ1-4,once,TRBV18,NA,CASSSQMGSEKLFF,TGTGCCAGCTCAAGCCAAATGGGGAGTGAAAAACTGTTTTTT
TRBJ2-5,NA,TRBV11-1,TRBD2,CASSTGLAGETQYF,TGTGCCAGCAGCACTGGACTAGCCGGAGAGACCCAGTACTTC
TRBJ2-5,NA,TRBV18,TRBD2,CASSQAAGGPQETQYF,TGTGCCAGCTCACAGGCAGCGGGAGGGCCCCAAGAGACCCAGTACTTC
TRBJ2-1,once,TRBV11-1,TRBD2,CASTPFGSGGNEQFF,TGTGCCAGCACCCCCTTCGGTAGCGGGGGCAATGAGCAGTTCTTC
TRBJ2-1,NA,TRBV7-3,NA,CASSLKRDNEQFF,TGTGCCAGCAGCTTAAAGAGGGACAATGAGCAGTTCTTC
TRBJ1-6,NA,TRBV2,TRBD1,CASKNPGGRSPLHF,TGTGCCAGCAAGAACCCAGGGGGGAGGTCACCCCTCCACTTT
TRBJ2-3,NA,TRBV6-1,TRBD2,CASSEHSGHNTQYF,TGTGCCAGCAGTGAACATAGCGGGCACAATACGCAGTATTTT
TRBJ1-2,NA,TRBV6-5,NA,CASSYSLSVGYTF,TGTGCCAGCAGTTACTCGCTTAGCGTGGGCTACACCTTC
TRBJ1-2,NA,TRBV29-1,NA,CSVEMQGSIGYTF,TGCAGCGTTGAAATGCAGGGATCGATAGGCTACACCTTC
TRBJ1-5,NA,TRBV9,NA,CASSVESEDQPQHF,TGTGCCAGCAGCGTCGAAAGTGAGGATCAGCCCCAGCATTTT
TRBJ2-1,NA,TRBV3-1/TRBV3-2,TRBD2,CASSPFGTSGVRFF,TGTGCCAGCAGCCCGTTCGGGACTAGCGGGGTGCGGTTCTTC
TRBJ1-2,few,TRBV29-1,TRBD1,CSVGGGGYTF,TGCAGCGTTGGAGGGGGCGGCTACACCTTC
TRBJ2-2,NA,TRBV5-1,NA,CASRQEANTGELFF,TGCGCCAGCAGGCAGGAGGCGAACACCGGGGAGCTGTTTTTT
TRBJ2-5,NA,TRBV7-9,TRBD2,CASSLSGSETQYF,TGTGCCAGCAGCCTTAGCGGGAGTGAGACCCAGTACTTC
TRBJ2-1,NA,TRBV28,NA,CASSPGGGPNNEQFF,TGTGCCAGCAGCCCAGGAGGCGGCCCAAACAATGAGCAGTTCTTC
TRBJ1-1,few,TRBV27,NA,CASSLRTVGATEAFF,TGTGCCAGCAGTTTGAGGACAGTCGGGGCTACTGAAGCTTTCTTT
TRBJ1-2,NA,TRBV12-3/TRBV12-4,NA,CASIKGLTYGYTF,TGTGCCAGCATTAAGGGGCTGACTTATGGCTACACCTTC
TRBJ1-2,NA,TRBV6-5,NA,CASSLRENYGYTF,TGTGCCAGCAGTTTACGGGAAAACTATGGCTACACCTTC
TRBJ2-6,NA,TRBV6-5,NA,CASNAEVDGANVLTF,TGTGCCAGCAATGCGGAGGTGGACGGGGCCAACGTCCTGACTTTC
TRBJ2-5,NA,TRBV5-1,NA,CASRDRQETQYF,TGCGCCAGCAGGGACAGACAAGAGACCCAGTACTTC
TRBJ1-4,few,TRBV11-2,NA,CASSLNRGNEKLFF,TGTGCCAGCAGCTTAAATCGGGGGAATGAAAAACTGTTTTTT
TRBJ2-1,NA,TRBV2,NA,CASSERGAAYNEQFF,TGTGCCAGCAGTGAACGCGGGGCGGCCTACAATGAGCAGTTCTTC
TRBJ2-7,NA,TRBV12-3/TRBV12-4,NA,CASSFLSAEQYF,TGTGCCAGCAGTTTCTTAAGCGCCGAGCAGTACTTC
TRBJ1-1,NA,TRBV5-1,TRBD1,CASSVVGQGQAFF,TGCGCCAGCAGCGTGGTCGGACAGGGCCAAGCTTTCTTT
TRBJ1-5,NA,TRBV19,NA,CASSIGHSNQPQHF,TGTGCCAGTAGTATAGGACATAGCAATCAGCCCCAGCATTTT
TRBJ2-2,once,TRBV11-2,TRBD1,CASSLLNPSGTGGSGELFF,TGTGCCAGCAGCTTACTCAACCCCTCCGGGACAGGGGGCTCCGGGGAGCTGTTTTTT
TRBJ1-1,NA,TRBV19,TRBD1,CASSGQGDTEAFF,TGTGCCAGTAGTGGACAGGGGGACACTGAAGCTTTCTTT
TRBJ2-7,once,TRBV5-1,TRBD1,CASNNEGRGQEQYF,TGCGCCAGCAATAATGAGGGCAGGGGGCAAGAGCAGTACTTC
TRBJ1-3,NA,TRBV6-2/TRBV6-3,NA,CASRPQALDSNTIYF,TGTGCCAGCAGGCCTCAGGCTTTGGATTCAAACACCATATATTTT
TRBJ2-5,NA,TRBV15,NA,CATSRVAGAHETQYF,TGTGCCACCAGCAGAGTGGCAGGGGCACACGAGACCCAGTACTTC
TRBJ2-1,NA,TRBV5-5,TRBD2,CASSSLTSGNEQFF,TGTGCCAGCAGCTCCCTGACTAGCGGCAATGAGCAGTTCTTC
TRBJ2-2,once,TRBV11-3,TRBD2,CASSLIPGGPGTGELFF,TGTGCCAGCAGTCTCATTCCGGGAGGGCCCGGCACCGGGGAGCTGTTTTTT
TRBJ2-1,once,TRBV18,TRBD2,CASSSLWTSNNEQFF,TGTGCCAGCTCAAGCCTTTGGACTAGCAACAATGAGCAGTTCTTC
TRBJ2-1,NA,TRBV7-3,NA,CASSLGRDEQFF,TGTGCCAGCAGCCTAGGTCGGGATGAGCAGTTCTTC